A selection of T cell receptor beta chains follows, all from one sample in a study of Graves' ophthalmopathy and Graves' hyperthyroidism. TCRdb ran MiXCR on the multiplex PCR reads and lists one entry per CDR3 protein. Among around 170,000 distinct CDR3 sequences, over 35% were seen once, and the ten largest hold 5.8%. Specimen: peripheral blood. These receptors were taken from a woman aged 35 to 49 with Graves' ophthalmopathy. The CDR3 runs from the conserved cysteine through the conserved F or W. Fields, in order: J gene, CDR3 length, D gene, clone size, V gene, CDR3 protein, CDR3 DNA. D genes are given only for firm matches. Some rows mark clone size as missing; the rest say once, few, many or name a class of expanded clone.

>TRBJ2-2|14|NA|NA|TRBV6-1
CASSGWDVSGELFF
TGTGCCAGCAGTGGCTGGGACGTGTCTGGGGAGCTGTTTTTT
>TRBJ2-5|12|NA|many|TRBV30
CAWSVGARTQYF
TGTGCCTGGAGTGTTGGGGCTCGGACCCAGTACTTC
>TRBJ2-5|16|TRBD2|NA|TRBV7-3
CASSPGLSGSGETQYF
TGTGCCAGCAGCCCCGGACTGAGCGGGAGTGGAGAGACCCAGTACTTC
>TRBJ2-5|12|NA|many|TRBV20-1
CSASELQETQYF
TGCAGTGCTAGTGAGTTGCAGGAGACCCAGTACTTC
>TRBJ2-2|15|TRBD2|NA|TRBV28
CASRLTSASTGELFF
TGTGCCAGCAGGTTGACTAGCGCTTCTACCGGGGAGCTGTTTTTT
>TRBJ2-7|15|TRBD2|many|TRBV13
CASSFKREGLYEQYF
TGTGCCAGCAGCTTTAAGCGGGAGGGCCTATACGAGCAGTACTTC
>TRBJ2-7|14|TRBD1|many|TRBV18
CASSRGQETYEQYF
TGTGCCAGCTCACGCGGACAGGAAACCTACGAGCAGTACTTC
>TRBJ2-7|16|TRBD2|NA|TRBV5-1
CASSAGLAGGSYEQYF
TGCGCCAGCAGCGCCGGACTAGCGGGAGGATCCTACGAGCAGTACTTC
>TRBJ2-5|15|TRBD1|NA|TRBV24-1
CATSDPTGYQETQYF
TGTGCCACCAGTGACCCGACAGGGTACCAAGAGACCCAGTACTTC
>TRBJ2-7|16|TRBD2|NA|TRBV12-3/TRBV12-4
CASSLAATGGGYEQYF
TGTGCCAGCAGTTTAGCGGCGACTGGGGGAGGGTACGAGCAGTACTTC
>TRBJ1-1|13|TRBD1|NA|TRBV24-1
CATSDWGTAEAFF
TGTGCCACCAGTGATTGGGGGACAGCTGAAGCTTTCTTT
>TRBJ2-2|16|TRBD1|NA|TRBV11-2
CASSSGTGGNTGELFF
TGTGCCAGCAGCTCAGGGACAGGGGGGAACACCGGGGAGCTGTTTTTT
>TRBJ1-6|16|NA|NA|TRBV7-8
CASSLVLDAANSPLHF
TGTGCCAGCAGCTTAGTACTTGACGCGGCGAATTCACCCCTCCACTTT
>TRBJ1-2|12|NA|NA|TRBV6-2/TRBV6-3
CAALGGIGGYTF
TGTGCCGCCTTAGGAGGGATCGGTGGCTACACCTTC
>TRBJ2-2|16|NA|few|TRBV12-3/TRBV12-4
CASSPSERSNTGELFF
TGTGCCAGCAGTCCCTCGGAGCGGTCTAACACCGGGGAGCTGTTTTTT
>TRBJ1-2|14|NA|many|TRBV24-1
CATSDLSQNYGYTF
TGTGCCACCAGTGATTTATCCCAGAACTATGGCTACACCTTC
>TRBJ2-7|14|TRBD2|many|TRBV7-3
CASSLSGGRNEQYF
TGTGCCAGCAGCTTATCGGGAGGGAGGAACGAGCAGTACTTC
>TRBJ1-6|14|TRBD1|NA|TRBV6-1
CASRGRGHNSPLHF
TGTGCCAGCAGAGGCAGGGGGCATAATTCACCCCTCCACTTT
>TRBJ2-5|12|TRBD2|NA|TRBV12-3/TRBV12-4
CASTAGEETQYF
TGTGCCAGCACCGCGGGGGAAGAGACCCAGTACTTC
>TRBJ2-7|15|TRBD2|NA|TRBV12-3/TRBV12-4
CASSPRTSGSNEQYF
TGTGCCAGCAGTCCCCGGACTAGCGGGAGCAACGAGCAGTACTTC
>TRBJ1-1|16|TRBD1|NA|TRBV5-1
CASSWGTGGRVTEAFF
TGCGCCAGCAGCTGGGGGACAGGGGGTAGAGTCACTGAAGCTTTCTTT
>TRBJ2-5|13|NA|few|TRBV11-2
CASSPQPSWTQYF
TGTGCCAGCAGCCCGCAGCCCTCGTGGACCCAGTACTTC
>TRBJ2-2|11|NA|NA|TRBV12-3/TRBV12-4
CASSLSGELFF
TGTGCCAGCAGTCTGTCTGGGGAGCTGTTTTTT
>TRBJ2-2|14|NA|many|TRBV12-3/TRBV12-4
CASSFSSLAGELFF
TGTGCCAGCAGTTTTTCAAGTTTGGCCGGGGAGCTGTTTTTT
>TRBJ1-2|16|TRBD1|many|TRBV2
CASSARRDRGSYGYTF
TGTGCCAGCAGTGCACGTCGGGACAGGGGGAGCTATGGCTACACCTTC
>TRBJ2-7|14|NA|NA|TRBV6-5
CATNPSARSYEQYF
TGTGCCACCAACCCAAGCGCGAGGTCCTACGAGCAGTACTTC
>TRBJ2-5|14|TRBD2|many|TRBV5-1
CASSTSGVQETQYF
TGCGCCAGCAGCACTAGCGGGGTACAAGAGACCCAGTACTTC
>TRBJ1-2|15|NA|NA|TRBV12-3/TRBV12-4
CASSSAGLYNYGYTF
TGTGCCAGCAGTTCGGCAGGGCTATACAACTATGGCTACACCTTC
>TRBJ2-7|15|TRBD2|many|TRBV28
CASSLSTSGAGEQYF
TGTGCCAGCAGTTTAAGTACTAGCGGGGCTGGCGAGCAGTACTTC
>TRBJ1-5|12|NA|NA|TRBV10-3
CAIGYKSQPQHF
TGTGCCATCGGCTACAAGAGCCAGCCCCAGCATTTT
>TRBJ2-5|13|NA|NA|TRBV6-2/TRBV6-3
CASSYDIGETQYF
TGTGCCAGCAGTTACGACATAGGAGAGACCCAGTACTTC